These 16 T cell receptor beta chains came from one sample sequenced in a study of a mutant IDH1 vaccine in newly diagnosed glioma listed by TCRdb under 2021. Their antigens remain unidentified. Preparation of the library involved the immunoSEQ multiplex PCR assay. In its TCRdb copy, this immuneACCESS table keeps in-frame sequences only and misses some clones. Where compared with another copy, unresolved V genes explain less than half of these, and the others have no known cause. Within this sample are tens of thousands of clones, with 80% to 90% of them counted one time only. The ten largest account for roughly 8.1% of the sample. The meaning of the sample's time point label: week 23, last vaccination. A 20-mer mutant IDH1 peptide at 300 micrograms in Montanide made up each vaccine dose, which was injected subcutaneously together with topical imiquimod. The specimen comprised PBMCs, sampled from a glioma patient whose treatment included an IDH1 peptide vaccine. The receptors derive from a woman aged 40 to 55 with glioma. Some clones in this sample may be carry-over from other donors' samples.

This clone counts as medium-sized. CDR3 amino acids: CASSSRTSGNTGELFF. The DNA of the CDR3 is TGTGCCAGCAGCTCCAGGACTAGCGGGAACACCGGGGAGCTGTTTTTT. The chain employs TRBV7-9 and TRBJ2-2; the match to TRBD2 covers 10 bases. The CDR3 extends over 16 amino acids. Per germline, CDR1 SEHNR and CDR2 FQNEAQ (reference sequence). With 4 bases clipped from V and 1 base from J, the junction kept 3 bases outside the gene matches. The entire variable domain, with the rest obtained from reference TRBV7-9 and TRBJ2-2, is as follows: DTGVSQNPRHKITKRGQNVTFRCDPISEHNRLYWYRQTLGQGPEFLTYFQNEAQLEKSRLLSDRFSAERPKGSFSTLEIQRTEQGDSAMYLCASSSRTSGNTGELFFGEGSRLTVL.

V usage is TRBV5-4 and J usage is TRBJ1-2; D is perhaps TRBD1 (5 bases). The CDR3 covers 15 residues. V was trimmed by 4 bases and J by 2 bases, leaving 15 bases between them. CDR1 is SGHNT, CDR2 YYREEE, per germline (reference sequence). The CDR3 is CASSPGETANYGYTF. The CDR3 DNA follows: TGTGCCAGCAGCCCCGGGGAGACAGCGAACTATGGCTACACCTTC. The full variable domain, in which reference TRBV5-4 and TRBJ1-2 provide the parts outside the CDR3, is ETGVTQSPTHLIKTRGQQVTLRCSSQSGHNTVSWYQQALGQGPQFIFQYYREEENGRGNFPPRFSGLQFPNYSSELNVNALELDDSALYLCASSPGETANYGYTFGSGTRLTVV.

The rearrangement links TRBV5-1 to TRBJ2-2, with 8 bases fitting TRBD1. J was trimmed by 5 bases and V by 3 bases; bases with no gene match: 6. Germline CDR1 is SGHRS and CDR2 is YFSETQ. This CDR3 is 15 amino acids long. The CDR3 spells CASSSLTGGTGELFF. CDR3 bases: TGCGCCAGCAGCTCGTTAACAGGGGGAACCGGGGAGCTGTTTTTT.

There are a few counts of this clone. This chain uses TRBV9 with TRBJ1-1; D is ambiguous. Per germline, CDR1 SGDLS and CDR2 YYNGEE. V lost 0 bases, J lost 1 base, and 4 bases lay in between. This CDR3 comprises 13 residues. CDR3: CASSVATNTEAFF. The CDR3, as DNA: TGTGCCAGCAGCGTAGCTACGAACACTGAAGCTTTCTTT.

The CDR3 nucleotides read TGTGCCAGCAGCGTAGACCTGGGGGCCTCTGGCTACACCTTC. Translation: CASSVDLGASGYTF. J is TRBJ1-2 and V is TRBV9; D is perhaps TRBD1 (6 bases). Germline loops: CDR1 SGDLS, CDR2 YYNGEE. Trimming cost V 0 bases and J 7 bases, with 13 bases left between them. This CDR3 has 14 amino acids.

The CDR3 bases are TGCAGCGTTGAAGAACGGACGGGGGTCTACGAGCAGTACTTC. Its protein product is CSVEERTGVYEQYF. The chain uses TRBV29-1 and TRBJ2-7; weak D call: TRBD2 (6 bases). V shed 0 bases and J shed 3 bases, with 12 bases lying between them. CDR1 is SQVTM, CDR2 ANQGSEA, per germline. The CDR3 length is 14 residues.

This clone was detected only once. The chain links TRBV5-1 to TRBJ2-7; perhaps TRBD1 as D (6 bases). Germline-derived CDR1 and CDR2 are SGHRS and YFSETQ. The CDR3 is 14 amino acids. Trimming pared 4 bases from V and 2 bases from J, leaving 13 bases between. The CDR3 DNA is TGCGCCAGCAGCCCATCGACAGGAACCTACGAGCAGTACTTC. Translating it yields CASSPSTGTYEQYF.

This clone has just one count. The V call is TRBV9, the J call TRBJ1-3; tentatively, D is TRBD1 (5 bases). This CDR3 has 15 amino acids. Deletions cut 3 bases from V and 4 bases from J, with 14 bases between. The germline V gene encodes CDR1 SGDLS and CDR2 YYNGEE. In DNA form, the CDR3 reads TGTGCCAGCAGCGGATTCAGGGTGGCAGGAAACACCATATATTTT. Its translation is CASSGFRVAGNTIYF.

The V and J genes are TRBV10-3 and TRBJ1-1; 8 bases are shared with TRBD1. Looked up from germline, CDR1 is ENHRY and CDR2 is SYGVKD. The CDR3 consists of 13 residues. V trimming: 4 bases; J trimming: 5 bases; junction bases outside the gene matches: 3. The CDR3 loop is CAISGTGRTEAFF. The CDR3 coding sequence is TGTGCCATCAGTGGGACAGGGCGGACTGAAGCTTTCTTT.

V and J are TRBV5-1 and TRBJ1-1; D not certain. Germline lookup yields CDR1 SGHRS and CDR2 YFSETQ. The CDR3 consists of 15 residues. The ends were cut back, 3 bases at V and 0 bases at J, with 12 bases in the middle. The CDR3 region is CASSSSSQVNTEAFF. Here the CDR3 DNA reads TGCGCCAGCAGCTCGTCGAGCCAAGTGAACACTGAAGCTTTCTTT. Full variable domain (missing parts from reference TRBV5-1 and TRBJ1-1): KAGVTQTPRYLIKTRGQQVTLSCSPISGHRSVSWYQQTPGQGLQFLFEYFSETQRNKGNFPGRFSGRQFSNSRSEMNVSTLELGDSALYLCASSSSSQVNTEAFFGQGTRLTVV.

The chain couples TRBV18 to TRBJ1-5; D might be TRBD1 (6 bases). With 6 bases removed from V and 7 bases from J, the gap between germline ends came to 19 bases. CDR1 and CDR2 from the germline V gene are KGHSH and LQKENI. The CDR3 has 15 residues. DNA of the CDR3: TGTGCCAGCTCCCCCGGCAGGGGCCCGGGACAGCCCCAGCATTTT. It codes for CASSPGRGPGQPQHF.

V is TRBV7-9 and J is TRBJ1-5; D remains ambiguous. This CDR3 is built from 14 residues. Looked up from germline, CDR1 is SEHNR and CDR2 is FQNEAQ (reference sequence). Between the trimmed V and J ends, which lost 1 base and 0 bases, there was a span of 4 bases. The CDR3 loop is CASSLDLSNQPQHF. The CDR3 DNA sequence: TGTGCCAGCAGCTTAGACCTTAGCAATCAGCCCCAGCATTTT.

The J gene is TRBJ1-1, the V gene TRBV4-2; D remains unclear. CDR3 length equals 13 residues. The V and J ends lost 7 bases and 4 bases respectively, with 13 bases between them. Looked up from germline, CDR1 is LGHNA and CDR2 is YNFKEQ. CDR3 DNA: TGTGCCAGCATCCCTGCTCGGGGCACTGAAGCTTTCTTT. Translated: CASIPARGTEAFF.

The chain recombines TRBV20-1 with TRBJ2-7; no definite D call. The germline CDR1 and CDR2 sequences are DFQATT and SNEGSKA (reference sequence). Trimming pared 3 bases from V and 7 bases from J, leaving 7 bases between. This CDR3 has 10 amino acids. For the CDR3, the DNA is TGCAGTGCTAGGTTCGGGGAGCAGTACTTC. Its protein product is CSARFGEQYF.

V gene TRBV19 combines with J gene TRBJ1-2; TRBD1 matches 8 bases. Germline V gives CDR1 LNHDA, CDR2 SQIVND (reference sequence). The CDR3 contains 14 residues. V trimming: 7 bases; J trimming: 3 bases; junction bases outside the gene matches: 7. The CDR3 DNA reads TGTGCCAGTACCCAACAGGGGGAGGACTATGGCTACACCTTC. It encodes CASTQQGEDYGYTF. Together with reference TRBV19 and TRBJ1-2, the CDR3 gives the full variable domain: DGGITQSPKYLFRKEGQNVTLSCEQNLNHDAMYWYRQDPGQGLRLIYYSQIVNDFQKGDIAEGYSVSREKKESFPLTVTSAQKNPTAFYLCASTQQGEDYGYTFGSGTRLTVV.

This clone is medium-sized. The chain carries TRBV18 and TRBJ2-7, with TRBD1 identical over 8 bases. The CDR3 is made up of 13 amino acids. Germline loops: CDR1 KGHSH, CDR2 LQKENI. V shed 4 bases, J shed 5 bases, and the junction held 4 bases outside the gene matches. The CDR3 reads CASSRTGTHEQYF. DNA for the CDR3: TGTGCCAGCTCACGGACAGGGACCCACGAGCAGTACTTC.